These 19 T cell receptor beta chains came from one sample sequenced in a study of T cells after yellow fever vaccination. TCRdb re-derived calls from the 5' RACE reads in MiXCR, one entry per CDR3 protein. The sample carries 250,000 to 400,000 distinct CDR3 sequences, approximately 4% recorded once. The source material was PBMCs, sampled 15 days after the yellow fever booster vaccination. Receptors originate from a man between 18 and 35 years old who received the YFV17D yellow fever vaccine.

This clonotype was counted many times. This CDR3 is CASSLHQGPGTDTQYF. CDR3 coding DNA: TGCGCCAGCAGCCTGCATCAGGGGCCTGGCACAGATACGCAGTATTTT. The V gene is TRBV4-1, the J gene TRBJ2-3; tentatively, D is TRBD1 (6 bases). V gave up 4 bases and J gave up 1 base, with 15 bases separating them. Germline V gives CDR1 MGHRA, CDR2 YSYEKL. This CDR3 has 16 amino acids.

This clonotype was seen more than once but under ten times. The rearrangement links TRBV4-1 to TRBJ2-3, with 12 positions matching TRBD1. The CDR3 loop spans 17 amino acids. From germline, CDR1 is MGHRA and CDR2 YSYEKL. Trimming removed 2 bases from V and 6 bases from J; junction bases left unmatched: 9. The CDR3 DNA reads as TGCGCCAGCAGCCAACCAGGGAGGGACAGGGGGCATGATACGCAGTATTTT. Residues: CASSQPGRDRGHDTQYF.

This clonotype was picked up many times. The chain carries TRBV29-1 and TRBJ2-3; no definite D call. V lost 7 bases and J 1 base, leaving 6 bases between the germline ends. CDR3 size: 11 residues. The germline gives CDR1 SQVTM, CDR2 ANQGSEA. Written as DNA, the CDR3 is TGCAGCGGAGAGCGCACAGATACGCAGTATTTT. It translates to CSGERTDTQYF.

This chain links TRBV5-1 with TRBJ2-1; a possible D gene is TRBD2 (6 bases). The CDR3 runs to 13 residues. CDR1 and CDR2 from the germline V gene are SGHRS and YFSETQ. The ends were cut back, 4 bases at V and 9 bases at J, with 14 bases in the middle. CDR3 loop: CASSQDYLGEQFF. CDR3 coding DNA: TGCGCCAGCAGCCAGGACTACCTGGGTGAGCAGTTCTTC.

The genes are TRBV20-1 and TRBJ2-2, with D tentatively TRBD1 (6 bases). Germline-derived CDR1 and CDR2 are DFQATT and SNEGSKA (reference sequence). The CDR3 length is 13 residues. DNA of the CDR3: TGCGGAAGGGGGAAGACGAACACCGGGGAGCTGTTTTTT. Its protein is CGRGKTNTGELFF.

Only a few counts were recorded for this clonotype. This sequence joins TRBV7-2 and TRBJ1-1; D remains unclear. V was trimmed by 0 bases and J by 2 bases, leaving 10 bases between them. The CDR3 runs to 15 residues. Germline V gives CDR1 SGHTA, CDR2 FQGNSA. CDR3: CASSLAWETNTEAFF. The CDR3 DNA reads as TGTGCCAGCAGCTTAGCGTGGGAGACCAACACTGAAGCTTTCTTT.

This clonotype was picked up many times. The gene calls are TRBV6-6 and TRBJ2-1; 9 bases are a match to TRBD2. Germline values: CDR1 MNHNY, CDR2 SVGAGI (reference sequence). V was clipped by 6 bases and J by 6 bases; unmatched bases: 9. The CDR3 totals 15 residues. Here the CDR3 reads CASRSGTSSLNEQFF. DNA for the CDR3: TGTGCCAGCAGATCCGGGACTAGCAGTCTCAATGAGCAGTTCTTC.

This clonotype was detected many times. The genes are TRBV4-2 and TRBJ1-5, with D perhaps TRBD1 (5 bases). Trimming stripped 0 bases from V and 7 bases from J, with 10 bases between. Germline CDR1 LGHNA, CDR2 YNFKEQ. CDR3 length: 14 residues. In nucleotides, the CDR3 is TGTGCCAGCAGCCAAGAGTGGGGCGGCCAGCCCCAGCATTTT. Protein product: CASSQEWGGQPQHF.

The CDR3 coding sequence is TGCAGCGTTGGGAGGGGGACAGGGGCATACGAGCAGTACTTC. This codes for CSVGRGTGAYEQYF. The chain couples TRBV29-1 to TRBJ2-7, with 10 bases identical to TRBD1. V was pared by 4 bases and J by 4 bases, with 7 bases of the junction left unmatched. In germline, CDR1 is SQVTM, CDR2 ANQGSEA. The CDR3 length is 14 residues.

The count of this clonotype is one. The chain has TRBV27 and TRBJ1-5; D possibly corresponds to TRBD1 (5 bases). The length of the CDR3 is 16 residues. The germline gives CDR1 MNHEY, CDR2 SMNVEV (reference sequence). Trimming stripped 7 bases from V and 1 base from J, with 17 bases between. The DNA for the CDR3 is TGTGCCAGCAAGGAGGGGCGACAATTCAGCAATCAGCCCCAGCATTTT. It encodes CASKEGRQFSNQPQHF.

This clonotype was counted between two and nine times. The genes are TRBV5-1 and TRBJ1-3; unclear D gene. V lost 4 bases and J 4 bases, leaving 18 bases between the germline ends. This CDR3 region has 16 residues. Per the germline V gene, CDR1 is SGHRS and CDR2 is YFSETQ. CDR3 DNA sequence: TGCGCCAGCAGCCCGGGCTGGTCGGGTTCAGGAAACACCATATATTTT. This translates into CASSPGWSGSGNTIYF.

This clonotype came up many times. The chain employs TRBV7-3 and TRBJ2-3; 10 nucleotides align to TRBD2. The CDR3 extends over 15 amino acids. The V gene end was trimmed by 5 bases and the J gene end by 5 bases; junction bases not matched to a gene: 7. Per germline, CDR1 SGHTA and CDR2 FQGTGA. CDR3 sequence (DNA): TGTGCCAGCAGCCCACAGCGGGGGGGCCAAGATACGCAGTATTTT. The encoded protein is CASSPQRGGQDTQYF.

The rearrangement joins TRBV10-3 to TRBJ2-3, with D possibly being TRBD1 or TRBD2 (6 bases each). Germline values: CDR1 ENHRY, CDR2 SYGVKD. Trimming removed 4 bases at V and 1 base at J, with 12 bases between. The CDR3 length is 15 residues. DNA of the CDR3: TGTGCCATCAGTGGTACGAGGGGGGGCACAGATACGCAGTATTTT. It translates to CAISGTRGGTDTQYF.

The sample holds many counts of this clonotype. CDR3 nucleotides: TGTGCCAGCAGCGCTAGCGGGGGGTACTACAATGAGCAGTTCTTC. Its translation: CASSASGGYYNEQFF. This chain uses TRBV9 with TRBJ2-1; 11 bases fit TRBD2. This CDR3 comprises 15 residues. V shed 3 bases, J shed 3 bases, and the junction held 2 bases outside the gene matches. Germline values: CDR1 SGDLS, CDR2 YYNGEE.

This clonotype showed up many times. V usage is TRBV6-5 and J usage is TRBJ1-1; D gene uncertain. The CDR3 length is 15 residues. V lost 2 bases, J lost 0 bases, and 10 bases lay in between. The V gene's germline CDR1 is MNHEY and CDR2 SVGAGI. CDR3 sequence: CASSYGMVMNTEAFF. Written as DNA, the CDR3 is TGTGCCAGCAGTTACGGGATGGTAATGAACACTGAAGCTTTCTTT.

There are many counts of this clonotype. V is TRBV5-1 and J is TRBJ1-1; D unclear. Trimming stripped 2 bases from V and 1 base from J, with 9 bases between. This CDR3 comprises 14 residues. Per the germline V gene, CDR1 is SGHRS and CDR2 is YFSETQ. In DNA form, the CDR3 reads TGCGCCAGCAGCTTCCATGGAGAGAACACTGAAGCTTTCTTT. It encodes CASSFHGENTEAFF.

This clonotype was seen a handful of times. CDR3 loop: CSVEGTSGPDTQYF. The CDR3 region has the DNA TGCAGCGTTGAGGGGACTAGCGGACCAGATACGCAGTATTTT. The rearrangement joins TRBV29-1 to TRBJ2-3; 11 bases are shared with TRBD2. Germline V gives CDR1 SQVTM, CDR2 ANQGSEA. CDR3 length: 14 residues. With V trimmed by 3 bases and J by 4 bases, 3 bases remained unmatched.

This clonotype was observed at least ten times. The chain has TRBV7-8 and TRBJ2-7; D is perhaps TRBD1 (5 bases). The CDR3 loop spans 15 amino acids. V was cut by 1 base and J by 3 bases, with 13 bases left in between. The germline V gene encodes CDR1 SGHVS and CDR2 FQNEAQ. This CDR3 is CASSLVAGSGYEQYF. The DNA for the CDR3 is TGTGCCAGCAGCTTAGTGGCAGGGTCGGGCTACGAGCAGTACTTC.

This clonotype showed up many times. J is TRBJ2-1 and V is TRBV7-3; 7 bases map to TRBD2. The length of the CDR3 is 13 residues. Germline CDR1 reads SGHTA; CDR2 reads FQGTGA. V dropped 8 bases and J dropped 7; count of bases not matched to a gene: 8. CDR3 sequence: CASSRGLGNEQFF. The CDR3 DNA reads TGTGCCAGCTCGCGGGGGTTAGGGAATGAGCAGTTCTTC.